This TCR beta chain was recorded in a study of cytomegalovirus exposure and HLA in healthy donors. The PCR ran on 60 Vbeta and 13 Jbeta primers. Method: immunoSEQ multiplex PCR; TCRdb's copy keeps in-frame clones and lacks some. Here the sample spans 140,000 to 150,000 clones, approximately 79% being singletons. Per germline, CDR1 SGHRS and CDR2 YFSETQ. The CDR3 totals 15 residues. V gave up 4 bases and J gave up 5 bases; unmatched junction bases: 7. This clone appeared a few times. The receptor comes from a woman aged 25 to 39 in good health and CMV-seronegative. Material for sequencing was PBMCs. The chain employs TRBV5-1 and TRBJ2-1, with TRBD2 matching over 9 bases. The CDR3 DNA reads as TGCGCCAGCAGCCCGACGGGACTAGCTGACAATGAGCAGTTCTTC. Encoded protein: CASSPTGLADNEQFF.